The 21 T cell receptor beta chains below come from one sample, sequenced in a study of beta chain features in type 1 diabetes. Expressed TCRB transcripts were sequenced because the entire RNA isolate underwent reverse transcription. The assay was immunoSEQ multiplex PCR, and TCRdb's table has in-frame clones only and misses some. The sample has around 350,000 clones; around 12% are singletons. Sequencing was done on a sample of naive CD4+ T cells from blood. Receptors originate from a man younger than 35 in good health.

The gene calls are TRBV6-5 and TRBJ2-3, with 7 positions matching TRBD2. The ends lost 0 bases at V and 6 bases at J; junction bases unmatched: 9. The CDR3 contains 16 residues. Germline lookup yields CDR1 MNHEY and CDR2 SVGAGI. The CDR3 bases are TGTGCCAGCAGTTACTCGACTGGCCCCGGGGGGGATACGCAGTATTTT. Its protein product is CASSYSTGPGGDTQYF.

The V and J genes are TRBV5-4 and TRBJ1-1; TRBD1 aligns across 9 bases. Germline CDR1 and CDR2: SGHNT and YYREEE (reference sequence). The CDR3 contains 14 residues. V dropped 4 bases and J dropped 5; count of bases not matched to a gene: 6. The CDR3 spells CASSPYRGQTEAFF. The CDR3 bases are TGTGCCAGCAGCCCATACAGGGGGCAAACTGAAGCTTTCTTT.

This clone was seen only a few times. The J gene is TRBJ1-1, the V gene TRBV7-2; no clear D. From germline, CDR1 is SGHTA and CDR2 FQGNSA. The ends were cut back, 1 base at V and 1 base at J, with 7 bases in the middle. There are 14 residues in the CDR3. The CDR3 here is CASSLDQWNTEAFF. Written as DNA, the CDR3 is TGTGCCAGCAGCTTAGACCAGTGGAACACTGAAGCTTTCTTT.

The chain combines TRBV30 with TRBJ1-1; D remains unclear. This CDR3 comprises 10 residues. Germline CDR1 is GTSNPN and CDR2 is SVGIG (reference sequence). Trimming cost V 5 bases and J 6 bases, with 7 bases left between them. The CDR3: CAWGRAEAFF. In DNA form, the CDR3 reads TGTGCCTGGGGGCGGGCTGAAGCTTTCTTT.

The rearrangement links TRBV19 to TRBJ2-1; 7 bases fit TRBD2. This CDR3 has 12 residues. Unmatched junction bases numbered 6, after V lost 4 bases and J lost 12 bases. CDR1 LNHDA and CDR2 SQIVND come from the germline V gene (reference sequence). The CDR3 DNA follows: TGTGCCAGTAGTAAGCGGGAACGTCCGCAGTTCTTC. It specifies CASSKRERPQFF.

This clone was picked up a small number of times. The chain joins TRBV11-2 to TRBJ1-1, with D possibly TRBD1 on 5 matching bases. Trimming pared 4 bases from V and 1 base from J, leaving 10 bases between. Looked up from germline, CDR1 is SGHAT and CDR2 is FQNNGV. The CDR3 is 14 amino acids. The CDR3 sequence is CASSWGDGNTEAFF. As DNA, the CDR3 is TGTGCCAGCAGCTGGGGGGACGGGAACACTGAAGCTTTCTTT.

The chain carries TRBV4-3 and TRBJ1-6; D not resolved. There are 16 residues in the CDR3. Deletions cut 1 base from V and 8 bases from J, with 15 bases between. Germline values: CDR1 LGHNA, CDR2 YSLEER. The CDR3 DNA reads as TGCGCCAGCAGCCAAGGACTCGACGGCGGGTATTCACCCCTCCACTTT. Protein product: CASSQGLDGGYSPLHF.

A single count supports this clone. This rearrangement joins TRBV14 to TRBJ2-3, with a tentative D call TRBD1 (5 bases). The V gene's germline CDR1 is SGHDN and CDR2 FVKESK. Trimming removed 4 bases at V and 0 bases at J, with 17 bases between. This CDR3 is built from 17 residues. The CDR3 DNA reads as TGTGCCAGCAGCCCGCGCCCCCCTGGGGCTAGCACAGATACGCAGTATTTT. Translated: CASSPRPPGASTDTQYF.

This chain's CDR3 is CASSQVGTDTQYF. The CDR3 DNA is TGTGCCAGCAGCCAGGTCGGCACAGATACGCAGTATTTT. This rearrangement joins TRBV7-9 to TRBJ2-3, with D uncertain. CDR1 SEHNR and CDR2 FQNEAQ come from the germline V gene (reference sequence). Deletions cut 5 bases from V and 1 base from J, with 7 bases between. CDR3 length: 13 amino acids.

The chain links TRBV30 to TRBJ1-3; D remains ambiguous. The V gene's germline CDR1 is GTSNPN and CDR2 SVGIG (reference sequence). V was trimmed by 1 base and J by 3 bases, leaving 10 bases between them. The CDR3 spans 14 residues. CDR3 nucleotides: TGTGCCTGGAGTGGTCTTGGCAATGGAAACACCATATATTTT. Translation: CAWSGLGNGNTIYF. The full variable domain, rest sourced from reference TRBV30 and TRBJ1-3, is SQTIHQWPATLVQPVGSPLSLECTVEGTSNPNLYWYRQAAGRGLQLLFYSVGIGQISSEVPQNLSASRPQDRQFILSSKKLLLSDSGFYLCAWSGLGNGNTIYFGEGSWLTVV.

In its sample, this clone was seen a few times. The V gene is TRBV28, the J gene TRBJ2-1; D is ambiguous. The CDR3 is 12 residues long. Germline loops: CDR1 MDHEN, CDR2 SYDVKM. V was clipped by 0 bases and J by 9 bases, with 6 bases between them. This chain's CDR3 is CASSLWESEQFF. In DNA form, the CDR3 reads TGTGCCAGCAGTTTATGGGAGAGTGAGCAGTTCTTC.

This clone was observed a few times. The same CDR3 also results from other DNA sequences found in this sample. This sequence joins TRBV7-2 and TRBJ2-7, with 8 bases matching TRBD2. CDR3 size: 14 residues. With 1 base clipped from V and 2 bases from J, the junction kept 1 base outside the gene matches. From germline, CDR1 is SGHTA and CDR2 FQGNSA. The CDR3 DNA follows: TGTGCCAGCAGCTTAGTCGGGAGGGCCTACGAGCAGTACTTC. It codes for CASSLVGRAYEQYF.

This clone was counted only a few times. The chain couples TRBV2 to TRBJ1-1; tentative D call: TRBD1 (6 bases). From germline, CDR1 is SNHLY and CDR2 FYNNEI. The CDR3 loop spans 14 amino acids. Between the trimmed V and J ends, which lost 2 bases and 4 bases, there was a span of 11 bases. The CDR3 DNA sequence: TGTGCCAGCAGTGAAATCCAGGGGCGCACTGAAGCTTTCTTT. This codes for CASSEIQGRTEAFF.

The chain combines TRBV29-1 with TRBJ1-5; D is possibly TRBD1 (6 bases). The V gene's germline CDR1 is SQVTM and CDR2 ANQGSEA. This CDR3 is built from 13 residues. The ends were cut back, 7 bases at V and 3 bases at J, with 13 bases in the middle. This CDR3 reads CSAKRDINQPQHF. DNA of the CDR3: TGCAGCGCCAAAAGGGACATCAATCAGCCCCAGCATTTT.

The chain uses TRBV9 and TRBJ2-5; a possible D gene is TRBD1 (7 bases). The germline V gene has CDR1 SGDLS and CDR2 YYNGEE. Trimming removed 4 bases from V and 1 base from J, with 20 bases in between. The CDR3 length is 17 residues. In DNA, the CDR3 is TGTGCCAGCAGCCTCCCCAGGGGGGACAGCTTCCAAGAGACCCAGTACTTC. This sequence encodes CASSLPRGDSFQETQYF. Looking up the rest from reference TRBV9 and TRBJ2-5 gives the full variable domain: DSGVTQTPKHLITATGQRVTLRCSPRSGDLSVYWYQQSLDQGLQFLIQYYNGEERAKGNILERFSAQQFPDLHSELNLSSLELGDSALYFCASSLPRGDSFQETQYFGPGTRLLVL.

The rearrangement uses TRBV14 and TRBJ2-1; TRBD1 matches 10 bases. V trimming: 0 bases; J trimming: 9 bases; junction bases outside the gene matches: 8. CDR1 and CDR2 (germline): SGHDN, FVKESK. This CDR3 region has 16 residues. The CDR3 sequence: CASSQDLGQGMGEQFF. The CDR3 DNA is TGTGCCAGCAGCCAAGATTTGGGACAGGGGATGGGTGAGCAGTTCTTC.

The gene calls are TRBV20-1 and TRBJ2-7; D unresolved. V shed 6 bases and J shed 5 bases, with 8 bases lying between them. This CDR3 comprises 10 residues. CDR1 is DFQATT and CDR2 is SNEGSKA in the germline V gene (reference sequence). In nucleotides, the CDR3 is TGCAGTGCCCCACTTAACGAGCAGTACTTC. Its protein product is CSAPLNEQYF.

This clone was found a few times. The rearrangement uses TRBV18 and TRBJ1-1, with 7 bases matching TRBD1. Trimming took 6 bases from V and 4 from J; bases not matched to a gene: 8. Germline assignment: CDR1 KGHSH and CDR2 LQKENI. The CDR3 runs 14 residues. The CDR3 DNA reads as TGTGCCAGCTCCCTATACAGGGGTGGCACTGAAGCTTTCTTT. Its protein product is CASSLYRGGTEAFF.

This clone was observed a few times. The same CDR3 arises from other DNA sequences in this sample as well. The chain has TRBV29-1 and TRBJ1-2, with unresolved D. V was pared by 4 bases and J by 3 bases, with 12 bases between. Looked up from germline, CDR1 is SQVTM and CDR2 is ANQGSEA. This CDR3 spans 13 amino acids. The CDR3 reads CSVGTGGDYGYTF. CDR3 nucleotide sequence: TGCAGCGTTGGGACGGGCGGGGACTATGGCTACACCTTC.

This chain joins TRBV30 and TRBJ1-2; a weak D match, TRBD1 (6 bases). The CDR3 is 14 residues long. CDR1 GTSNPN and CDR2 SVGIG come from the germline V gene (reference sequence). V was shortened by 3 bases and J by 4 bases, with 15 bases between the two germline ends. The CDR3 DNA reads as TGTGCCTGGAGCCGGCGGGGGCAGTCCTATGGCTACACCTTC. This translates into CAWSRRGQSYGYTF.

Only a few counts were recorded for this clone. The chain uses TRBV29-1 and TRBJ2-1; tentative D call: TRBD2 (6 bases). Germline V CDR1 and CDR2: SQVTM, ANQGSEA. V was clipped by 1 base and J by 3 bases, with 10 bases between them. The CDR3 covers 14 residues. The CDR3 is CSVEGGISYNEQFF. In DNA, the CDR3 is TGCAGCGTTGAAGGCGGGATTAGCTACAATGAGCAGTTCTTC.